The 12 T cell receptor beta chains presented below share a single source sample, sequenced in a study of cytomegalovirus exposure and HLA in healthy donors. The study ran its PCR with 60 Vbeta and 13 Jbeta primers. Libraries were prepared by immunoSEQ multiplex PCR; TCRdb keeps only in-frame clonotypes and omits some of them. This sample has under 130,000 clones, with 50% to 65% found just once. Sequenced input: PBMCs. The receptors originated from a man aged 25-40 years in good health and CMV-seropositive.

The chain has TRBV30 and TRBJ2-5; maybe TRBD2 (5 bases). The germline V gene has CDR1 GTSNPN and CDR2 SVGIG (reference sequence). V lost 7 bases to trimming and J lost 7 bases, with 19 bases between them. The CDR3 loop spans 13 amino acids. CDR3 bases: TGTGCCTTCGCCCCCGGGGATCAGTTGACCCAGTACTTC. It is translated as CAFAPGDQLTQYF.

J is TRBJ2-3 and V is TRBV4-2, with D perhaps matching TRBD2 (7 bases). From germline, CDR1 is LGHNA and CDR2 YNFKEQ. V was clipped by 0 bases and J by 4 bases, with 17 bases between them. The CDR3 is 17 amino acids. DNA of the CDR3: TGTGCCAGCAGCCAAGATCGTGACGGGGGGCACCCAGATACGCAGTATTTT. This sequence encodes CASSQDRDGGHPDTQYF.

The J gene is TRBJ2-2, the V gene TRBV29-1; 8 positions match TRBD1. The germline gives CDR1 SQVTM, CDR2 ANQGSEA. This CDR3 has 13 amino acids. The ends lost 7 bases at V and 5 bases at J; junction bases unmatched: 6. In DNA form, the CDR3 reads TGCAGCGGGAGACAGGGGTCGACCGGGGAGCTGTTTTTT. Protein sequence: CSGRQGSTGELFF.

The rearrangement joins TRBV7-3 to TRBJ2-1; possibly TRBD2 for D (6 bases). The ends were cut back, 4 bases at V and 7 bases at J, with 14 bases in the middle. CDR1 SGHTA and CDR2 FQGTGA come from the germline V gene. This CDR3 region has 14 residues. CDR3 bases: TGTGCCAGCAGCTCTATGGGTGGGGGGAATGAGCAGTTCTTC. It yields the protein CASSSMGGGNEQFF. Variable domain in full (rest from reference TRBV7-3 and TRBJ2-1): GAGVSQTPSNKVTEKGKYVELRCDPISGHTALYWYRQSLGQGPEFLIYFQGTGAADDSGLPNDRFFAVRPEGSVSTLKIQRTERGDSAVYLCASSSMGGGNEQFFGPGTRLTVL.

This clone was found a few times. V and J are TRBV19 and TRBJ2-1; 7 nucleotides align to TRBD1. Trimming removed 4 bases from V and 0 bases from J; junction bases left unmatched: 3. Germline V gene data show CDR1 as LNHDA and CDR2 as SQIVND (reference sequence). The CDR3 runs 15 residues. CDR3 residues: CASSKQGSSYNEQFF. The CDR3 DNA reads as TGTGCCAGTAGTAAACAGGGGAGCTCCTACAATGAGCAGTTCTTC. Looking up the rest from reference TRBV19 and TRBJ2-1 gives the full variable domain: DGGITQSPKYLFRKEGQNVTLSCEQNLNHDAMYWYRQDPGQGLRLIYYSQIVNDFQKGDIAEGYSVSREKKESFPLTVTSAQKNPTAFYLCASSKQGSSYNEQFFGPGTRLTVL.

The chain links TRBV7-9 to TRBJ2-7; TRBD1 might be the D (5 bases). This CDR3 is 14 amino acids long. Between the trimmed V and J ends, which lost 1 base and 6 bases, there was a span of 13 bases. The V gene's germline CDR1 is SEHNR and CDR2 FQNEAQ (reference sequence). This CDR3 is CASSLGDSFSEQYF. The CDR3 nucleotides read TGTGCCAGCAGCTTAGGAGACAGCTTTTCCGAGCAGTACTTC.

This CDR3 reads CASSQLGQGRGEQYF. For the CDR3, the DNA is TGTGCCAGCAGCCAACTAGGACAGGGACGCGGCGAGCAGTACTTC. The J gene is TRBJ2-7, the V gene TRBV5-6, with TRBD1 identical over 8 bases. Germline loops: CDR1 SGHDT, CDR2 YYEEEE. The CDR3 loop spans 15 amino acids. Trimming cost V 4 bases and J 6 bases; bases outside gene matches: 12. The full variable domain, rest sourced from reference TRBV5-6 and TRBJ2-7, is DAGVTQSPTHLIKTRGQQVTLRCSPKSGHDTVSWYQQALGQGPQFIFQYYEEEERQRGNFPDRFSGHQFPNYSSELNVNALLLGDSALYLCASSQLGQGRGEQYFGPGTRLTVT.

J is TRBJ1-4 and V is TRBV7-9, with a tentative D call TRBD1 (5 bases). Between the trimmed V and J ends, which lost 8 bases and 7 bases, there was a span of 14 bases. CDR3 size: 13 residues. Germline V gene lookup returns CDR1 SEHNR and CDR2 FQNEAQ (reference sequence). The CDR3 DNA follows: TGTGCCAGCCATTGGGCGGGGGGTGAAAAACTGTTTTTT. Its translation is CASHWAGGEKLFF.

The chain has TRBV9 and TRBJ2-3; TRBD2 is a possible D gene (7 bases). From germline, CDR1 is SGDLS and CDR2 YYNGEE. CDR3 length equals 15 residues. V gave up 0 bases and J gave up 7 bases, with 15 bases separating them. The CDR3 bases are TGTGCCAGCAGCGTAGAGTGGGGGGGCCCAAATACGCAGTATTTT. This codes for CASSVEWGGPNTQYF.

The genes are TRBV2 and TRBJ2-1; 7 nucleotides match TRBD1. The CDR3 contains 15 residues. Germline V gene sequence: CDR1 SNHLY, CDR2 FYNNEI. After removal of 5 bases from V and 0 bases from J, the junction contained 4 bases not matched to a gene. This CDR3 reads CASSFRDSSYNEQFF. The CDR3 DNA follows: TGTGCCAGCAGTTTTCGGGACAGCTCCTACAATGAGCAGTTCTTC.

The chain has TRBV11-1 and TRBJ2-7; 9 bases are a match to TRBD1. V was pared by 6 bases and J by 7 bases, with 7 bases of the junction left unmatched. In germline, CDR1 is SGHAT, CDR2 FQDESV (reference sequence). There are 13 residues in the CDR3. This CDR3 is CASRDGTGKEQYF. The CDR3 DNA sequence: TGTGCCAGCAGGGACGGGACAGGGAAGGAGCAGTACTTC.

The chain carries TRBV2 and TRBJ1-1; 7 nucleotides match TRBD1. Germline loops: CDR1 SNHLY, CDR2 FYNNEI. V lost 7 bases and J lost 2; bases outside the gene matches: 10. CDR3 length equals 15 residues. DNA of the CDR3: TGTGCCAGCATCGAGGCAGGGGGGATAAACACTGAAGCTTTCTTT. This codes for CASIEAGGINTEAFF.